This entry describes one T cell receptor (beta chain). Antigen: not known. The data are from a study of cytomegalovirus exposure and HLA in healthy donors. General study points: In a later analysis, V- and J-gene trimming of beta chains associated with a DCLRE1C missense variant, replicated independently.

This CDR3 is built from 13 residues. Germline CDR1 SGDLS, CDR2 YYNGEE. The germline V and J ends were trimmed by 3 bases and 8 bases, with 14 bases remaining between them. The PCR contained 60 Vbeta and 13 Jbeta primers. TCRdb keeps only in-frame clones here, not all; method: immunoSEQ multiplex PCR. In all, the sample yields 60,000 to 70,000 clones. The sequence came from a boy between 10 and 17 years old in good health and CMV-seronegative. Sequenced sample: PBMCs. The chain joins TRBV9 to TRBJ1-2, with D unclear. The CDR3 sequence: CASSGSPGRGYTF. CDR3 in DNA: TGTGCCAGCAGCGGGTCCCCCGGGAGAGGCTACACCTTC.